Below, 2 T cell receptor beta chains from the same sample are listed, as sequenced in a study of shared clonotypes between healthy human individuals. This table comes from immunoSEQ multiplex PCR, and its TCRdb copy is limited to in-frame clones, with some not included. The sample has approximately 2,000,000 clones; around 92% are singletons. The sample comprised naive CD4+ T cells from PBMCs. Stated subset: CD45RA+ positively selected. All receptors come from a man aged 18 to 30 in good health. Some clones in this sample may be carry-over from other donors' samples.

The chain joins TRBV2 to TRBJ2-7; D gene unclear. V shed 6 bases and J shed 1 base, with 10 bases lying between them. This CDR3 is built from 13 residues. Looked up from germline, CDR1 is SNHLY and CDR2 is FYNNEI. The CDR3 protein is CASRGQPSYEQYF. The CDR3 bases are TGTGCCAGCAGGGGCCAGCCTTCCTACGAGCAGTACTTC.

The DNA of the CDR3 is TGCGGCTGCCGGGTCAGCTTTACCTCTGGAAACACCATATATTTT. Encoded protein: CGCRVSFTSGNTIYF. The chain combines TRBV5-1 with TRBJ1-3; D unresolved. Germline V CDR1 and CDR2: SGHRS, YFSETQ. The CDR3 extends over 15 amino acids.